What follows describes a single T cell receptor (beta chain). Its antigen is still unknown. No base quality information exists; no much larger clone differs at one position. Participants were included only if at least one PBMC sample before ART initiation and at least two post-ART samples were available. All participants with HIV were treated in the United States of America. Cryopreserved samples of 1-10 million PBMC were thawed and washed before DNA extraction. At the time of the earliest PBMC sample, participants with HIV were aged between roughly 20 and 54 years. Each participant contributed PBMC samples from 1-4 timepoints before ART initiation and 2-8 timepoints after ART initiation, with a median of 7 samples. Serial HIV viral load, CD4+ T-cell count, ART history and demographic data were obtained for every participant. Genomic DNA was extracted from unsorted PBMC with a Qiagen kit on a QIAcube, with processing performed in batches of 12 samples.

The junction shows trimming of 5 bases on V and 7 bases on J, plus 15 bases between the germline ends. The CDR3 covers 15 residues, taking in both the cysteine and the phenylalanine. Solely the CDR3 DNA is kept, with 45 bases framed from the first base. The germline V gene (reference sequence) gives CDR1 as SGHAT and CDR2 as FQDESV. Sequencing of the TRB variable region was done with the immunoSEQ hsTCRB v3.0 assay at survey level resolution. TRB sequencing targeted a depth of 40,000-50,000 T-cell genomes per sample. An Illumina MiSeq with a v3 150-cycle kit was used to sequence the pooled TRB libraries. The study's own analysis went as follows. Repertoire analysis was run in R within a reproducible Nextflow workflow that covered QC, data transformation and analysis. Custom analyses were implemented in LymphoSeq2, an R package for AIRR-Seq data exploration. After excluding a handful of samples that yielded fewer than 5000 total TRB sequences, 188 HIV repertoires remained for analysis. Of the 188 retained HIV repertoires, 59 were collected before and 120 to 140 after ART initiation. Each repertoire was downsampled to 5000 TRB nucleotide sequences, and summary statistics were averaged across 100 downsampling iterations. Only TRB sequences with CDR3 regions of at least seven amino acids were retained for analysis. Two measures captured diversity: a Shannon entropy-derived clonality score and the Gini coefficient. In the repertoire networks, any two of the top 5000 CDR3 amino acid sequences were linked whenever the two sequences differed by an edit distance of one. GLIPH2 predicted antigen specificity groups and MHC restriction for TRB CDR3 amino acid sequences. CDR3 amino acid sequences were matched against VDJdb and McPAS-TCR to flag known CMV, EBV, HIV or tissue antigen associations. Pre-ART, post-ART and control groups were compared with Wilcoxon signed-rank tests and Holm-Bonferroni correction. TCRdb mirrors the immuneACCESS table, restricted to in-frame sequences. Some clones are absent from its copies; in checked studies, under half trace to an unresolved V gene, and the reason for the others is unknown. The V and J calls and clone size were taken over from that table, and D and trimming were inferred from the DNA. The sample table holds 35,000 or so clones, of which roughly 94% were seen once. 3.6% of the sample goes to the ten largest clones.

This entry is derived from a study of long-term antiretroviral therapy in people with HIV (dated by TCRdb to 2021 to 2024). Some background on the complete study: Collection of the earliest samples took place about a decade ahead of the 2015 WHO recommendation for immediate ART, at a time when ART was typically delayed until CD4 counts fell. This retrospective serial study examined whether starting ART and sustained HIV suppression were associated with changes in the composition and diversity of the TRB repertoire in peripheral blood. Of the approximately 28 participants with HIV, fewer than twelve were female. From a few dozen adults with confirmed HIV infection, the cohort provided 150 to 200 cryopreserved PBMC samples, gathered serially across a mean of around six years (range 1-12). Test extractions of a monoclonal T-cell line alongside fewer than 40 polyclonal samples showed no cross-contamination during QIAcube processing.

General findings and caveats noted by the study authors: Starting ART was linked to a significant rise in TRB diversity, yet even with long-term ART the diversity remained significantly lower than in transplant donor controls. Owing to limited PBMC availability, only the TCR beta chain was sequenced, without alpha chain pairing. Inferences about post-ART repertoire changes were limited because no data were available on ART adherence, viral resistance or therapy changes. Because pre-ART samples had limited cell numbers, profiling was done on unsorted PBMC rather than on sorted CD4+ and CD8+ T cells. Expanded TRB clones identified before ART initiation dominated the repertoire across all time points, though the dominance fluctuated and decreased in many PLHIV after ART. Compared with controls, HIV repertoires had narrower CDR3 length ranges, and the network structure pointed to an antigen-experienced repertoire that shifted only slightly toward naive after ART. The samples span the years 2004 to 2017, and the ART regimens used may be less effective than current regimens.

The chain couples TRBV11-1 to TRBJ1-6, with a weak D call of TRBD1 (5 bases match). Sequenced material: unsorted PBMCs, taken 4.1 years after starting antiretroviral therapy. The TCR comes from a woman between 50 and 59 years old with HIV. The nucleotide sequence reads TGTGCCAGCAGCCAAACCGACAGCTGGAATTCACCCCTCCACTTT. Protein translation: CASSQTDSWNSPLHF.